The sequence of this TCR beta chain was determined in a study of T cell responses to AZD1222 COVID-19 vaccine. Study observations and caveats: Possibly, clonal diversity was underestimated; donors were largely white British and included more females. Baseline seropositives among AZD1222 recipients totaled only 5 to 7.

Clones were read by immunoSEQ multiplex PCR, and TCRdb kept only the in-frame ones, dropping some. Here the sample spans about 130,000 clones, 88% being singletons. The CDR3 sequence is 14 residues long. Germline V gene sequence: CDR1 SGHAT, CDR2 FQNNGV. V dropped 1 base and J dropped 0 bases, with 5 bases sitting between them. As to this clone: The antigen is undetermined.

The chain combines TRBV11-2 with TRBJ2-3, with D hard to call. This clonotype was obtained from an adult in good health. Specimen: peripheral blood, collected on day 0 of MenACWY control vaccination. CDR3 in DNA: TGTGCCAGCAGCTTAGCTCAGAGCACAGATACGCAGTATTTT. Protein product: CASSLAQSTDTQYF.